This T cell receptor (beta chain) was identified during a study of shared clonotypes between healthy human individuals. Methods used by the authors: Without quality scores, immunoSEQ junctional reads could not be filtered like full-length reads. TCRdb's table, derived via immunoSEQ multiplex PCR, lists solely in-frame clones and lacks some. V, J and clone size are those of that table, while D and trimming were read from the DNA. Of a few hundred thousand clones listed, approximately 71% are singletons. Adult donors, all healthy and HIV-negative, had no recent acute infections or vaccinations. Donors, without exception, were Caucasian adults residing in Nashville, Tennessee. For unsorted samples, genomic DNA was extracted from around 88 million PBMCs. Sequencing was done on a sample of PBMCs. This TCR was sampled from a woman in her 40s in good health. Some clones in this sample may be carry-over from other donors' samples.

The CDR3 DNA reads TGCAGCGTTGAAGGGACAGGGGATCGGAACACTGAAGCTTTCTTT. Its translation: CSVEGTGDRNTEAFF. The chain has TRBV29-1 and TRBJ1-1; 9 nucleotides align to TRBD1. Germline values: CDR1 SQVTM, CDR2 ANQGSEA. This CDR3 has 15 amino acids. Trimming removed 1 base from V and 1 base from J; junction bases left unmatched: 4.